This T cell receptor (beta chain) was captured by sequencing in a study of cytomegalovirus exposure and HLA in healthy donors. Study-level information: An earlier analysis identified 120 million or so unique TCR beta sequences in about 170 million T cells. Overall study results and limits: Among immune exposure information, only CMV serostatus was available.

Remarks on this clone: The target antigen is unknown.

Amplification used 60 Vbeta primers and 13 Jbeta primers. The table came from immunoSEQ multiplex PCR; TCRdb's copy has only in-frame clones and leaves some out. The table has 200,000 or so clones, more than 65% seen once; the top ten hold 4.5% to 7.5%. Germline CDR1 reads SGHVS; CDR2 reads FQNEAQ. Unmatched junction bases numbered 7, after V lost 3 bases and J lost 5 bases. The CDR3 is 16 amino acids. The sequenced sample was PBMCs. The gene calls are TRBV7-8 and TRBJ2-2; 9 bases are shared with TRBD2. This TCR was sampled from a woman aged 30 to 39 in good health and CMV-seropositive. CDR3 sequence: CASSFGGLAGTGELFF. In DNA form, the CDR3 reads TGTGCCAGCAGCTTTGGGGGGCTAGCGGGAACCGGGGAGCTGTTTTTT.